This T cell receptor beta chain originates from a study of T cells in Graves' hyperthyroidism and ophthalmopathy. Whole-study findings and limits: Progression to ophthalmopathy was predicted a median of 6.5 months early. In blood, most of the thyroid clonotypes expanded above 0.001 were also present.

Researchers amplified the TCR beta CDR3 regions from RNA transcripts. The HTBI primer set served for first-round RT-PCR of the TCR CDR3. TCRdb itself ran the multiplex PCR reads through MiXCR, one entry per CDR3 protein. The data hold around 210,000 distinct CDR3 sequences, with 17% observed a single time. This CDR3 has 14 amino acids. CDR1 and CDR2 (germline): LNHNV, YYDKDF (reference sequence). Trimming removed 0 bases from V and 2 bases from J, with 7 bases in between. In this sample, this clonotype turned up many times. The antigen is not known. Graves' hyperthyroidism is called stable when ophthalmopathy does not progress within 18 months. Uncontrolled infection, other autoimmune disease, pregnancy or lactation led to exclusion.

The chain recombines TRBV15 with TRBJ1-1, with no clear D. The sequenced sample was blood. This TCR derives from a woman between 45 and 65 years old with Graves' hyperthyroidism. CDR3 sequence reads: CATSRDALNTEAFF. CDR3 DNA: TGTGCCACCAGCAGAGATGCTTTAAACACTGAAGCTTTCTTT.